This T cell receptor beta chain was recorded in a study of high-grade serous ovarian cancer treatment subgroups. This clone was found once. Its antigen is currently unknown. TCRdb's table, derived via immunoSEQ multiplex PCR, lists solely in-frame clones and lacks some. The table lists more than 35,000 clones, 75% to 85% of them singletons. Tumor samples were obtained before definitive surgery or chemotherapy. The length of the CDR3 is 13 residues. Trimming removed 4 bases from V and 1 base from J, with 7 bases in between. CDR1 and CDR2 (germline): MNHNY, SVGAGI (reference sequence). General study findings and limits: Only CDR3 was analyzed; CDR1 and CDR2 were not. TCR relatedness rose with neoantigen level and trended with mutation load.

The rearrangement uses TRBV6-6 and TRBJ1-1, with D uncertain. Sequences were obtained from tumor tissue. The clonotype comes from a human donor with high-grade serous ovarian cancer. The CDR3: CASSSTRNTEAFF. DNA for the CDR3: TGTGCCAGCAGTTCTACACGGAACACTGAAGCTTTCTTT.